The present T cell receptor beta chain was sequenced within a study of blood T cell repertoires in COVID-19. About the study: Nucleic acid was either cDNA or gDNA, and it came from T cells, B-cell-depleted T cells, or PBMCs.

Membership in each cohort depended on participant-reported clinical history. This CDR3 is 13 amino acids long. The V gene lost 6 bases and the J gene lost 4 bases, with 9 bases spanning the gap. From germline, CDR1 is KGHSH and CDR2 LQKENI. Only in-frame clones appear in the TCRdb table, and some are missing; sequencing was by immunoSEQ multiplex PCR. The sample contains approximately 210,000 clones, approximately 81% of which appear only once. This clone appeared a single time. The sample comprised PBMCs or T cells enriched from blood (not recorded which). V gene TRBV18 combines with J gene TRBJ2-2; D ambiguous. The sequence was obtained from a woman aged 45-59 years with acute COVID-19. The CDR3 region is CASSPTGTGELFF. The CDR3 coding sequence is TGTGCCAGCTCTCCGACGGGCACCGGGGAGCTGTTTTTT.